The 21 T cell receptor beta chains listed next were all sequenced from one sample in a study of CD8 T cells in ankylosing spondylitis. One entry per CDR3 protein results from TCRdb running MiXCR on the 5' RACE reads. Here the sample spans under 300,000 distinct CDR3 sequences, approximately 10% being singletons. Sequencing was carried out using blood, either unsorted or a sorted T cell fraction (not recorded which). These TCRs come from a male donor with ankylosing spondylitis or in good health (not recorded which).

The chain recombines TRBV11-1 with TRBJ2-2; 7 positions match TRBD2. J lost 7 bases, V lost 7 bases, and 24 bases had no gene match. The germline CDR1 and CDR2 sequences are SGHAT and FQDESV (reference sequence). This CDR3 region has 19 residues. CDR3 region: CASIRFTGGLTGPVGELFF. The CDR3 DNA reads as TGTGCCAGCATCCGATTTACGGGAGGCCTTACGGGTCCGGTCGGGGAGCTGTTTTTT.

At least ten counts were recorded for this clonotype. The chain combines TRBV29-1 with TRBJ2-1; D is perhaps TRBD2 (6 bases). V lost 6 bases and J lost 8, with 8 bases in between. Germline CDR1 is SQVTM and CDR2 is ANQGSEA. The CDR3 runs 10 residues. The CDR3 sequence is CSVGGDEQFF. The CDR3 DNA follows: TGCAGCGTGGGCGGGGATGAGCAGTTCTTC.

This clonotype has a count of ten or more. V is TRBV20-1 and J is TRBJ2-3; 12 bases are shared with TRBD2. V trimming: 6 bases; J trimming: 4 bases; junction bases outside the gene matches: 5. Germline V gene sequence: CDR1 DFQATT, CDR2 SNEGSKA (reference sequence). The CDR3 is made up of 14 amino acids. The CDR3, as DNA: TGCAGTGCATCGACTAGCGGGAGTGCAGATACGCAGTATTTT. It encodes CSASTSGSADTQYF.

This clonotype was recorded many times. V usage is TRBV6-4 and J usage is TRBJ2-1; D gene ambiguous. In germline, CDR1 is MRHNA, CDR2 SNTAGT. V gave up 3 bases and J gave up 4 bases, with 10 bases separating them. CDR3 length equals 14 residues. The CDR3 coding sequence is TGTGCCAGCAGTGAAAGGAGCCAGTACAATGAGCAGTTCTTC. This sequence encodes CASSERSQYNEQFF.

This clonotype showed up many times. This chain joins TRBV10-3 and TRBJ2-3; D ambiguous. The germline V and J ends were trimmed by 6 bases and 0 bases, with 13 bases remaining between them. Germline V lookup: CDR1 ENHRY, CDR2 SYGVKD. This CDR3 comprises 15 residues. For the CDR3, the DNA is TGTGCCATCAGCGAGCTCGGAACTAGCACAGATACGCAGTATTTT. This translates into CAISELGTSTDTQYF.

This clonotype was found many times. This rearrangement joins TRBV12-3 or TRBV12-4 to TRBJ2-1; 7 nucleotides align to TRBD2. V trimming: 7 bases; J trimming: 2 bases; junction bases outside the gene matches: 8. This CDR3 is built from 15 residues. This CDR3 is CASTSRAGAYNEQFF. DNA of the CDR3: TGTGCCAGCACCTCGCGGGCGGGGGCCTACAATGAGCAGTTCTTC.

This clonotype showed up just a few times. The gene calls are TRBV29-1 and TRBJ1-1; 8 bases fit TRBD1. CDR1 is SQVTM, CDR2 ANQGSEA, per germline. The J segment lost 1 base and the V segment lost 7 bases, leaving 5 bases of the junction unmatched. The CDR3 consists of 13 residues. The CDR3 region has the DNA TGCAGCGCCGCGGGACAGGAGAACACTGAAGCTTTCTTT. It translates to CSAAGQENTEAFF.

This clonotype occurred many times. This sequence joins TRBV15 and TRBJ2-7; 10 nucleotides line up with TRBD2. This CDR3 spans 15 amino acids. The V segment lost 6 bases and the J segment 3 bases; nucleotides outside the gene matches: 8. Germline V gene sequence: CDR1 LNHNV, CDR2 YYDKDF (reference sequence). The CDR3 here is CATRVSGRTHYEQYF. CDR3 nucleotides: TGTGCCACCAGGGTTAGCGGGAGGACACACTACGAGCAGTACTTC. Full variable domain (remainder filled in from reference TRBV15 and TRBJ2-7): DAMVIQNPRYQVTQFGKPVTLSCSQTLNHNVMYWYQQKSSQAPKLLFHYYDKDFNNEADTPDNFQSRRPNTSFCFLDIRSPGLGDTAMYLCATRVSGRTHYEQYFGPGTRLTVT.

This chain joins TRBV10-3 and TRBJ1-2; 7 positions match TRBD1. Germline V gene data show CDR1 as ENHRY and CDR2 as SYGVKD. CDR3 size: 14 residues. Trimming took 6 bases from V and 1 from J; bases not matched to a gene: 5. Here the CDR3 DNA reads TGTGCCATCAGCTGGGACAGCGGTAACTATGGCTACACCTTC. It encodes CAISWDSGNYGYTF.

The chain is built from TRBV7-9 and TRBJ2-1, with a tentative D call TRBD2 (5 bases). The CDR3 has 14 amino acids. CDR1 SEHNR and CDR2 FQNEAQ come from the germline V gene (reference sequence). V dropped 5 bases and J dropped 6 bases, with 14 bases sitting between them. The CDR3 is CASSSRTPLNEQFF. In nucleotides, the CDR3 is TGTGCCAGCAGCAGTCGGACTCCCCTCAATGAGCAGTTCTTC.

There are a few counts of this clonotype. V and J are TRBV10-2 and TRBJ1-6; D is ambiguous. Trimming shortened V by 6 bases and J by 5 bases, and 17 bases separated the two germline ends. The CDR3 runs to 16 residues. The germline gives CDR1 WSHSY, CDR2 SAAADI. The CDR3 sequence: CASSAATPWDNSPLHF. The CDR3 region has the DNA TGCGCCAGCAGCGCTGCGACTCCCTGGGATAATTCACCCCTCCACTTT.

The rearrangement uses TRBV20-1 and TRBJ2-3; TRBD2 matches at 7 bases. Germline loops: CDR1 DFQATT, CDR2 SNEGSKA (reference sequence). The CDR3 is made up of 12 amino acids. With 4 bases clipped from V and 4 bases from J, the junction kept 2 bases outside the gene matches. For the CDR3, the DNA is TGCAGTGCTAATCGGGGGGCAGATACGCAGTATTTT. Amino acids: CSANRGADTQYF.

Only a few counts were recorded for this clonotype. This chain joins TRBV30 and TRBJ2-2; 9 bases map to TRBD2. The CDR3 is made up of 15 amino acids. The ends lost 3 bases at V and 6 bases at J; junction bases unmatched: 8. Per the germline V gene, CDR1 is GTSNPN and CDR2 is SVGIG (reference sequence). CDR3 amino acids: CAWSLQRGGAGELFF. The CDR3 nucleotides read TGTGCCTGGAGCCTTCAACGCGGGGGGGCCGGGGAGCTGTTTTTT.

This clonotype was recorded at least ten times. CDR3 protein: CSARDGGFSYNEQFF. In DNA, the CDR3 is TGCAGTGCTAGAGACGGGGGATTCTCCTACAATGAGCAGTTCTTC. The chain carries TRBV20-1 and TRBJ2-1; tentative D call: TRBD2 (6 bases). This CDR3 spans 15 amino acids. Germline assignment: CDR1 DFQATT and CDR2 SNEGSKA (reference sequence). V was pared by 0 bases and J by 0 bases, with 9 bases between.

This clonotype was observed many times. The V gene is TRBV5-1, the J gene TRBJ2-1, with D unresolved. This CDR3 comprises 13 residues. The germline V gene has CDR1 SGHRS and CDR2 YFSETQ. The germline V and J ends were trimmed by 0 bases and 6 bases, with 7 bases remaining between them. The CDR3 sequence is CASSLGAPNEQFF. The CDR3 DNA reads TGCGCCAGCAGCTTGGGAGCCCCCAATGAGCAGTTCTTC.

This clonotype was recorded many times. The gene calls are TRBV20-1 and TRBJ2-2; a weak D match, TRBD1 (6 bases). V was cut by 3 bases and J by 4 bases, with 12 bases left in between. The CDR3 runs 14 residues. Germline V lookup: CDR1 DFQATT, CDR2 SNEGSKA (reference sequence). The CDR3 sequence: CSASPGRGTGELFF. Written as DNA, the CDR3 is TGCAGTGCTAGTCCCGGCAGGGGCACCGGGGAGCTGTTTTTT.

The V and J genes are TRBV5-1 and TRBJ2-6; D remains ambiguous. Looked up from germline, CDR1 is SGHRS and CDR2 is YFSETQ. Trimming pared 5 bases from V and 0 bases from J, leaving 15 bases between. CDR3 length: 17 amino acids. The CDR3 DNA is TGCGCCAGCAGGACGACGACCGACTCCTCTGGGGCCAACGTCCTGACTTTC. This translates into CASRTTTDSSGANVLTF.

This clonotype was seen at least ten times. V and J are TRBV29-1 and TRBJ1-4; no firm D call. The germline V gene encodes CDR1 SQVTM and CDR2 ANQGSEA. The CDR3 covers 12 residues. V gave up 6 bases and J gave up 5 bases, with 10 bases separating them. The CDR3 region is CSVGAENEKLFF. CDR3 nucleotide sequence: TGCAGCGTCGGAGCGGAAAATGAAAAACTGTTTTTT. Variable domain in full (rest from reference TRBV29-1 and TRBJ1-4): SAVISQKPSRDICQRGTSLTIQCQVDSQVTMMFWYRQQPGQSLTLIATANQGSEATYESGFVIDKFPISRPNLTFSTLTVSNMSPEDSSIYLCSVGAENEKLFFGSGTQLSVL.

This clonotype was seen repeatedly, ten times or more. The rearrangement links TRBV5-1 to TRBJ2-7, with 7 bases fitting TRBD1. After removal of 4 bases from V and 2 bases from J, the junction contained 9 bases not matched to a gene. CDR3 length: 15 amino acids. Per the germline V gene, CDR1 is SGHRS and CDR2 is YFSETQ. In nucleotides, the CDR3 is TGCGCCAGCAGCGAAGCAAGACAGGGAGCCTACGAGCAGTACTTC. Encoded protein: CASSEARQGAYEQYF. Combining the CDR3 with reference TRBV5-1 and TRBJ2-7 gives the whole variable domain KAGVTQTPRYLIKTRGQQVTLSCSPISGHRSVSWYQQTPGQGLQFLFEYFSETQRNKGNFPGRFSGRQFSNSRSEMNVSTLELGDSALYLCASSEARQGAYEQYFGPGTRLTVT.

J is TRBJ2-7 and V is TRBV7-4; 11 bases are shared with TRBD2. Germline V gene sequence: CDR1 SGHVT, CDR2 SQSDAQ. The ends lost 1 base at V and 1 base at J; junction bases unmatched: 6. The CDR3 runs 17 residues. Here the CDR3 reads CASSLDELAGGSYEQYF. CDR3 nucleotide sequence: TGTGCCAGCAGCTTAGACGAGCTAGCGGGGGGATCCTACGAGCAGTACTTC.

This clonotype was recorded many times. This chain joins TRBV28 and TRBJ2-7; D is perhaps TRBD1 (5 bases). V was trimmed by 9 bases and J by 0 bases, leaving 9 bases between them. The CDR3 contains 12 residues. Germline V gives CDR1 MDHEN, CDR2 SYDVKM. CDR3 sequence: CASTGNSYEQYF. The CDR3 DNA sequence: TGTGCCAGTACAGGCAACTCCTACGAGCAGTACTTC.